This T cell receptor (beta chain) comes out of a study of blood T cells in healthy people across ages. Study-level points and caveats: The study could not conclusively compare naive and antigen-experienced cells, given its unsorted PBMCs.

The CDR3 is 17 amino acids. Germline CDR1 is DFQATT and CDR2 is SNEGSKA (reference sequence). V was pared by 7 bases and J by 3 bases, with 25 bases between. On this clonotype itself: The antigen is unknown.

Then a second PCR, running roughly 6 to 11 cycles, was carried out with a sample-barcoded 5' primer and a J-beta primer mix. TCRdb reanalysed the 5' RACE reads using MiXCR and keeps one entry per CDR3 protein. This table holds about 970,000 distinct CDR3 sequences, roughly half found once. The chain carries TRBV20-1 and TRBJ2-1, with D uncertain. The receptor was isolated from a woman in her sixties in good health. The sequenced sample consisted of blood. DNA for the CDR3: TGCAGTGTGGTCCGCCTGGCCTACGGTCCTGGCTACAATGAGCAGTTCTTC. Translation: CSVVRLAYGPGYNEQFF.